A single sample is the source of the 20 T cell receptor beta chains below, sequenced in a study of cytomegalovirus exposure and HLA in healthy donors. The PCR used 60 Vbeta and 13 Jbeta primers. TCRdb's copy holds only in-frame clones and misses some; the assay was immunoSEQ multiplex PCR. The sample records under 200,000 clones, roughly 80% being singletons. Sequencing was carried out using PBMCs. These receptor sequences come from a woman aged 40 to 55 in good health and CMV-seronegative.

As DNA, the CDR3 is TGTGCCAGCAGCCCTAGACAGCAAGAGACCCAGTACTTC. Protein: CASSPRQQETQYF. The rearrangement uses TRBV9 and TRBJ2-5; a weak D match, TRBD1 (5 bases). V lost 4 bases and J lost 2, with 9 bases in between. The CDR3 contains 13 residues. Germline CDR1 reads SGDLS; CDR2 reads YYNGEE.

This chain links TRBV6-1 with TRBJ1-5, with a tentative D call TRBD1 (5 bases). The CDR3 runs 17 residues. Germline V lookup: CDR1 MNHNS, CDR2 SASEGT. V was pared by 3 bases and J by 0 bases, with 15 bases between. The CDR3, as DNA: TGTGCCAGCAGTGACTTTTTTCAGGGACTTAGCAATCAGCCCCAGCATTTT. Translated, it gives CASSDFFQGLSNQPQHF.

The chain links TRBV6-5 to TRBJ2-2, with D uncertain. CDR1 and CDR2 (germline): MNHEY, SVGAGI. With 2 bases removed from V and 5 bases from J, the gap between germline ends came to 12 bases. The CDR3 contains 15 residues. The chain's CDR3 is CASSYEASKTGELFF. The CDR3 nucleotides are TGTGCCAGCAGTTACGAGGCCAGTAAAACCGGGGAGCTGTTTTTT.

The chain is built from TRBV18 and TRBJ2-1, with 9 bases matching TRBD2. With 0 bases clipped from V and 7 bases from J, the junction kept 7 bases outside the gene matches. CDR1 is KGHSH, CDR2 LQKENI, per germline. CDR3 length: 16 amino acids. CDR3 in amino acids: CASSPPGGGARNEQFF. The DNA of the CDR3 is TGTGCCAGCTCACCACCCGGCGGGGGGGCCAGGAATGAGCAGTTCTTC.

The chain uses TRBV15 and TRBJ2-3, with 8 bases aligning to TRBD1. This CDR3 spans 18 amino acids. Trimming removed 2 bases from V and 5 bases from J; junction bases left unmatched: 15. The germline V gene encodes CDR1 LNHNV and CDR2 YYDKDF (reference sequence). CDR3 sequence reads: CATSRSAQGGAPGDTQYF. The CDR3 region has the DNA TGTGCCACCAGCAGATCGGCACAGGGGGGCGCTCCGGGAGATACGCAGTATTTT.

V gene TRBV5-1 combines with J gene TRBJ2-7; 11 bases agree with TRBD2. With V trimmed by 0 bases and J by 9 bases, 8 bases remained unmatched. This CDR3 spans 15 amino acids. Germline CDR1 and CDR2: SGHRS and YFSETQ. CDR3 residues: CASSLVSSGGIGQYF. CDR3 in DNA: TGCGCCAGCAGCTTGGTCTCTAGCGGGGGGATCGGGCAGTACTTC.

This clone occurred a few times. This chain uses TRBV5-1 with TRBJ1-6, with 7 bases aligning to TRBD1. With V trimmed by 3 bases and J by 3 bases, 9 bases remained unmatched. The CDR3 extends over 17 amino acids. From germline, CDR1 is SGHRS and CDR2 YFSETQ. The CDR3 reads CASSWLPGQLYNSPLHF. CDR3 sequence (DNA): TGCGCCAGCAGCTGGCTCCCGGGACAGCTCTATAATTCACCCCTCCACTTT.

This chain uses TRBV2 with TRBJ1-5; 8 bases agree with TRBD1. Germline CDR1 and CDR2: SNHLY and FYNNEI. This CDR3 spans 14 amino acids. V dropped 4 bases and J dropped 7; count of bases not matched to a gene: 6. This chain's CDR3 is CASSGAGGLQPQHF. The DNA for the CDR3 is TGTGCCAGCAGTGGTGCAGGGGGCTTACAGCCCCAGCATTTT.

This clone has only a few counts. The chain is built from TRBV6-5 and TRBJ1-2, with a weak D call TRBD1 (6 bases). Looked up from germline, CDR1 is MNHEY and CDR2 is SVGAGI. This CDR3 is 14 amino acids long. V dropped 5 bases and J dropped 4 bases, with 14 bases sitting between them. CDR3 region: CASSPGVEGYGYTF. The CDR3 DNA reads TGTGCCAGCAGTCCAGGGGTTGAGGGCTATGGCTACACCTTC.

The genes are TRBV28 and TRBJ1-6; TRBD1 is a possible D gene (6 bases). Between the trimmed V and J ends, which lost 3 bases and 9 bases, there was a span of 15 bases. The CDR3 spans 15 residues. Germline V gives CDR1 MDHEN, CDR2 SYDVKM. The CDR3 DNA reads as TGTGCCAGCAGTTTTAGCACAGGGCGTAGTTCACCCCTCCACTTT. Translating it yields CASSFSTGRSSPLHF.

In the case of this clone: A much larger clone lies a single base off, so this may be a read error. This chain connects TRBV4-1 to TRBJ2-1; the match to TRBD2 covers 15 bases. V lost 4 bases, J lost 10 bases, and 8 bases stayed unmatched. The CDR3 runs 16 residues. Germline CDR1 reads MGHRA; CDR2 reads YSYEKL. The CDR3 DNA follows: TGCGCCAGCAGCCGAGGGACTAGCGGGGGGTCCTACGAGCAGTTCTTC. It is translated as CASSRGTSGGSYEQFF.

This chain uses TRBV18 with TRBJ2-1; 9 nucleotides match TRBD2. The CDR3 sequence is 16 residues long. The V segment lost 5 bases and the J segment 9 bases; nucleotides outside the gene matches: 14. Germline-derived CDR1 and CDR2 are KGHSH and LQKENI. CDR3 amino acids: CASSFNPGTSSGEQFF. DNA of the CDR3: TGTGCCAGCTCATTTAACCCCGGGACTAGCTCTGGTGAGCAGTTCTTC.

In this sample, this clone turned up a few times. CDR3 nucleotide sequence: TGTGCCAGCAGCTTAGTTGGCAGGTACACCGGGGAGCTGTTTTTT. The encoded protein is CASSLVGRYTGELFF. The chain uses TRBV7-9 and TRBJ2-2; D remains unclear. The V gene lost 1 base and the J gene lost 3 bases, with 9 bases spanning the gap. Germline CDR1 and CDR2: SEHNR and FQNEAQ (reference sequence). The CDR3 runs to 15 residues.

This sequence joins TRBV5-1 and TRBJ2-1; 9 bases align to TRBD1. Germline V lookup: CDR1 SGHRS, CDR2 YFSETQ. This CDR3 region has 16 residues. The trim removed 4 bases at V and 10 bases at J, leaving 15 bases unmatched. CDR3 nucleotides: TGCGCCAGCAGCGGGTGGGGGACAGGGAGTCGGGGAGAGCAGTTCTTC. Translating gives CASSGWGTGSRGEQFF.

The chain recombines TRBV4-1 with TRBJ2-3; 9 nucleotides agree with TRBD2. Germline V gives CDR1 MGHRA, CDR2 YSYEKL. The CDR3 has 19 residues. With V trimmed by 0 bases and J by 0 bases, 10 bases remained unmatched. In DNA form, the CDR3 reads TGCGCCAGCAGCCAAGATCGGGTCGCGGGGGGGCTGAGCACAGATACGCAGTATTTT. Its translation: CASSQDRVAGGLSTDTQYF.

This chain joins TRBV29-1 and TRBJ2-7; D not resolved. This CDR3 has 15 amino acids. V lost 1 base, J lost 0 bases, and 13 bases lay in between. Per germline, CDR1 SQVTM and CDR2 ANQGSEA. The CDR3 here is CSVEVGRRSSYEQYF. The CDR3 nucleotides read TGCAGCGTTGAAGTAGGTCGCCGGAGCTCCTACGAGCAGTACTTC.

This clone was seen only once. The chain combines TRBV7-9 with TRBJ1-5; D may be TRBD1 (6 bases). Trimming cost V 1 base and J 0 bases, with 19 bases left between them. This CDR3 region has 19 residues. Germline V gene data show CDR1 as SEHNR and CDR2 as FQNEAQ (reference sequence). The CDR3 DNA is TGTGCCAGCAGCTTAGGGCCCCTCAGGGGCAGCTATAGCAATCAGCCCCAGCATTTT. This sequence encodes CASSLGPLRGSYSNQPQHF.

DNA for the CDR3: TGTGCCAGCAGCGGGACTAGCGGGGGCGCGCCGGATACGCAGTATTTT. It is translated as CASSGTSGGAPDTQYF. This sequence joins TRBV5-4 and TRBJ2-3, with 14 bases identical to TRBD2. Germline V gives CDR1 SGHNT, CDR2 YYREEE (reference sequence). V was pared by 4 bases and J by 6 bases, with 7 bases of the junction left unmatched. The CDR3 totals 16 residues.

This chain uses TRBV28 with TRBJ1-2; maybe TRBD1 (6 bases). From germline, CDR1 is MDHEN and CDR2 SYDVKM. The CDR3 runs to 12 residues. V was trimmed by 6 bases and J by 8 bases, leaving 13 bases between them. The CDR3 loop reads CASSYRVGGYTF. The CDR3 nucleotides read TGTGCCAGCAGCTACAGGGTCGGCGGCTACACCTTC.

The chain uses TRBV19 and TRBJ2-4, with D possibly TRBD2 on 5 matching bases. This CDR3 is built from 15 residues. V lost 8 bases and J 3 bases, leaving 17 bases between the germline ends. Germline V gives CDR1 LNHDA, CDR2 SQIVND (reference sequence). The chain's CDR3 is CASSWFTGDKNIQYF. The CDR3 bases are TGTGCCAGTTCTTGGTTTACCGGGGACAAAAACATTCAGTACTTC.